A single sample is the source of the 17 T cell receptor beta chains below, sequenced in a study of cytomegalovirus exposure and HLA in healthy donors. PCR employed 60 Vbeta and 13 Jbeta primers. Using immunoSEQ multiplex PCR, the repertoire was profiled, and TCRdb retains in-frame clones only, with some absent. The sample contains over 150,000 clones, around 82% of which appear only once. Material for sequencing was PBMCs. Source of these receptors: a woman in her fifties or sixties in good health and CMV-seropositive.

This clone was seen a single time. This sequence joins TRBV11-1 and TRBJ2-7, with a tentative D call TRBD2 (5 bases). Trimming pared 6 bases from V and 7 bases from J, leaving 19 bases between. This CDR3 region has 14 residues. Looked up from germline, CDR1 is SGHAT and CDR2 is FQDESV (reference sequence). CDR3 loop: CASRSGGSTREQYF. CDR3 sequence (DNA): TGTGCCAGCAGGTCAGGAGGTTCCACGCGGGAGCAGTACTTC.

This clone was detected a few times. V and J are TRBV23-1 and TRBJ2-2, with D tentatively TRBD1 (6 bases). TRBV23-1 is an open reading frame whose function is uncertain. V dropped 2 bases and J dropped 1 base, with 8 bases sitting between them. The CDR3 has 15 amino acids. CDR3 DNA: TGCGCCAGCAGTCAAGAGGGGGAGAACACCGGGGAGCTGTTTTTT. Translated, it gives CASSQEGENTGELFF.

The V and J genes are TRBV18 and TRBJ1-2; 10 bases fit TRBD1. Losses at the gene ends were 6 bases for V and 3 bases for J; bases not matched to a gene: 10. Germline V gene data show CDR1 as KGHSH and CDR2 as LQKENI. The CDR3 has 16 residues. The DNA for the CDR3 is TGTGCCAGCTCCCCATTTACTGGGACAGGGGACTATGGCTACACCTTC. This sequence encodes CASSPFTGTGDYGYTF.

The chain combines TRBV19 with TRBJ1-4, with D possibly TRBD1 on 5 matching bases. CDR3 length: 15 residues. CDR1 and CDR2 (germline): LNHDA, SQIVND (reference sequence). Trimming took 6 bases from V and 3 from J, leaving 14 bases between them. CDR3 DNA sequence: TGTGCCAGTAGGCTTACAGGTGGGGCTAATGAAAAACTGTTTTTT. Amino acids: CASRLTGGANEKLFF.

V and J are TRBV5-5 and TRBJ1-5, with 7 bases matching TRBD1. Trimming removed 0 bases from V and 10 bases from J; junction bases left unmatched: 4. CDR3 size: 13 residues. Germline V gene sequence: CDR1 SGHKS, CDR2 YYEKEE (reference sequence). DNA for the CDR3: TGTGCCAGCAGCTTGGAACAGGGGAAACCCCAGCATTTT. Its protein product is CASSLEQGKPQHF.

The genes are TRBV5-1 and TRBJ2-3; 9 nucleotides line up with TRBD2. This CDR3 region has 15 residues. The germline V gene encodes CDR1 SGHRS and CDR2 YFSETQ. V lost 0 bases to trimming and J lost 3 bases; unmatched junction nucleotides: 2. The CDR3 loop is CASSLDLAGTDTQYF. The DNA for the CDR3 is TGCGCCAGCAGCTTGGATCTAGCGGGGACAGATACGCAGTATTTT. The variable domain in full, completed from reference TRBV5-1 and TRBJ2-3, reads KAGVTQTPRYLIKTRGQQVTLSCSPISGHRSVSWYQQTPGQGLQFLFEYFSETQRNKGNFPGRFSGRQFSNSRSEMNVSTLELGDSALYLCASSLDLAGTDTQYFGPGTRLTVL.

CDR3 residues: CASSVGSVIVNEQFF. DNA for the CDR3: TGTGCCAGCAGCGTAGGTAGCGTCATTGTAAATGAGCAGTTCTTC. The chain recombines TRBV9 with TRBJ2-1, with D perhaps TRBD2 (5 bases). CDR1 and CDR2 (germline): SGDLS, YYNGEE. The CDR3 spans 15 residues. Between the trimmed V and J ends, which lost 0 bases and 7 bases, there was a span of 14 bases.

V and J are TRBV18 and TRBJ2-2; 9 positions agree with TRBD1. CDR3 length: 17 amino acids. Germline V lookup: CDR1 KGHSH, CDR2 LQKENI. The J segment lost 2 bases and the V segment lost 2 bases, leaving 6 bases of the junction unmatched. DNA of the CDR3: TGTGCCAGCTCACCATTTCGGACAGGGGCCAACACCGGGGAGCTGTTTTTT. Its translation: CASSPFRTGANTGELFF.

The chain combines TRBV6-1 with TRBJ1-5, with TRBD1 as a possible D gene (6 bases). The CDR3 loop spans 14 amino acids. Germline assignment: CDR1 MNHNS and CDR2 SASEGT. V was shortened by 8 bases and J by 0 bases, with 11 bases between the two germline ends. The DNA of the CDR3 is TGTGCCAGCTTTAGGGGGTATAGCAATCAGCCCCAGCATTTT. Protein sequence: CASFRGYSNQPQHF.

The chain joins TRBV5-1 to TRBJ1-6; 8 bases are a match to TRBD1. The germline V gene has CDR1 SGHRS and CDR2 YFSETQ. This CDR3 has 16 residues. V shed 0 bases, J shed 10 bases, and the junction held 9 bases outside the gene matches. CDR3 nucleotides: TGCGCCAGCAGCTTGGAAGGTCAGGGGGCACAATCACCCCTCCACTTT. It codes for CASSLEGQGAQSPLHF.

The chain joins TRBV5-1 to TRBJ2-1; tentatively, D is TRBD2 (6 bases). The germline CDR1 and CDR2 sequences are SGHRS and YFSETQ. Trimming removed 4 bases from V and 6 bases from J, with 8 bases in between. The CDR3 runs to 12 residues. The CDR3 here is CASSQGGNEQFF. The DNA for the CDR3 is TGCGCCAGCAGCCAGGGAGGCAATGAGCAGTTCTTC.

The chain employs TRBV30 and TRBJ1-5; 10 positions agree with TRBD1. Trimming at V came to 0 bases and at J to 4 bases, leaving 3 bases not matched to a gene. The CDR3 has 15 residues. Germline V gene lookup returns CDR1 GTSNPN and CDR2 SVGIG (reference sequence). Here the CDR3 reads CAWSVGDRGNQPQHF. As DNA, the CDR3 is TGTGCCTGGAGTGTAGGGGACAGGGGAAATCAGCCCCAGCATTTT.

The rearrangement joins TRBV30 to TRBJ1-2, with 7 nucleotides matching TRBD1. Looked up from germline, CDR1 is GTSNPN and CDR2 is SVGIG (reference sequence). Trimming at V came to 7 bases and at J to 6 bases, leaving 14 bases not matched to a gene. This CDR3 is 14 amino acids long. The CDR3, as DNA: TGTGCCTTCACAGTAGGGGGCAGGGAGAATGGCTACACCTTC. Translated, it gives CAFTVGGRENGYTF.

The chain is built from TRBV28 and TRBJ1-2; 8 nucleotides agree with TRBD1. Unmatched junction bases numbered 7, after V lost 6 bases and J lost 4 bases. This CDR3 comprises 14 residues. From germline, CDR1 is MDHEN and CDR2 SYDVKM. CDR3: CASRATGVGYGYTF. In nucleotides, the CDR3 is TGTGCCAGCAGGGCGACAGGGGTTGGCTATGGCTACACCTTC.

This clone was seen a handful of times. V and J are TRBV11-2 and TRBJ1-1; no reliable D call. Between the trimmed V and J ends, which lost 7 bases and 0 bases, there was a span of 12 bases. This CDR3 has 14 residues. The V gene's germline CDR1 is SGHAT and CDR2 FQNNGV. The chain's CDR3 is CASTLGWVNTEAFF. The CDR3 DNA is TGTGCCAGCACCCTGGGCTGGGTGAACACTGAAGCTTTCTTT.

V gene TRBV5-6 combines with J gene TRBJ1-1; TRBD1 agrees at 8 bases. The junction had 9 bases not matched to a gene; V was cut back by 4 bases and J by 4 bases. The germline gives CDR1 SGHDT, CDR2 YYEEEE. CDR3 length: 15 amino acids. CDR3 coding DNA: TGTGCCAGCAGCCGGACAGGGATCGGTGGCACTGAAGCTTTCTTT. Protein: CASSRTGIGGTEAFF. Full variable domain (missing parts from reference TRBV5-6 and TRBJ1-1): DAGVTQSPTHLIKTRGQQVTLRCSPKSGHDTVSWYQQALGQGPQFIFQYYEEEERQRGNFPDRFSGHQFPNYSSELNVNALLLGDSALYLCASSRTGIGGTEAFFGQGTRLTVV.

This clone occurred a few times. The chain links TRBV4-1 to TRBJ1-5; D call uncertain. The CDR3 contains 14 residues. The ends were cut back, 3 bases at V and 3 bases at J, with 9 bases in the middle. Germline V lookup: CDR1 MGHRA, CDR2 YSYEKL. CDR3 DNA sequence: TGCGCCAGCAGCCACGGCGGAAACAATCAGCCCCAGCATTTT. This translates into CASSHGGNNQPQHF.